Below, 5 T cell receptor beta chains from the same sample are listed, as sequenced in a study of blood T cell repertoires in COVID-19. Here immunoSEQ multiplex PCR was the method, and the copy in TCRdb shows in-frame clones only, minus some. This table has roughly 89,000 clones, 70% to 90% appearing once. Sample: peripheral blood. The receptors derive from a woman older than 75 with acute or convalescent COVID-19.

The chain links TRBV24-1 to TRBJ1-5, with 10 bases fitting TRBD1. V lost 2 bases and J lost 0; bases outside the gene matches: 9. CDR1 KGHDR and CDR2 SFDVKD come from the germline V gene. CDR3 length: 19 amino acids. For the CDR3, the DNA is TGTGCCACCAGTGATTGCGACCGGGACAGGGGATATAGCAATCAGCCCCAGCATTTT. Protein sequence: CATSDCDRDRGYSNQPQHF.

Remarks on this clone: Other DNA sequences from this sample encode an identical CDR3 as well. This chain joins TRBV5-1 and TRBJ1-1; 7 bases map to TRBD1. V lost 3 bases to trimming and J lost 3 bases; unmatched junction nucleotides: 2. The germline V gene encodes CDR1 SGHRS and CDR2 YFSETQ. This CDR3 has 13 residues. CDR3 in amino acids: CASSSTGDTEAFF. Written as DNA, the CDR3 is TGCGCCAGCAGCTCAACAGGGGACACTGAAGCTTTCTTT.

The V gene is TRBV7-2, the J gene TRBJ1-5; a weak D match, TRBD1 (5 bases). The V end was cut by 0 bases, the J end by 1 base, with 7 bases between. This CDR3 has 15 amino acids. In germline, CDR1 is SGHTA, CDR2 FQGNSA. CDR3 sequence: CASSLAGGSNQPQHF. CDR3 bases: TGTGCCAGCAGCTTAGCCGGGGGGAGCAATCAGCCCCAGCATTTT.

The chain is built from TRBV6-5 and TRBJ2-1; 7 bases align to TRBD1. This CDR3 comprises 13 residues. Trimming cost V 6 bases and J 9 bases; bases outside gene matches: 8. Germline CDR1 MNHEY, CDR2 SVGAGI. In DNA, the CDR3 is TGTGCCAGCAGGACAGGGAATCAGGGTGAGCAGTTCTTC. It translates to CASRTGNQGEQFF.

This chain uses TRBV30 with TRBJ1-5; TRBD1 might be the D (5 bases). The ends were cut back, 3 bases at V and 4 bases at J, with 13 bases in the middle. CDR1 is GTSNPN, CDR2 SVGIG, per germline (reference sequence). The CDR3 runs 14 residues. DNA of the CDR3: TGTGCCTGGAGCCCGAGGCAGGGAAATCAGCCCCAGCATTTT. Its protein product is CAWSPRQGNQPQHF.